This T cell receptor (beta chain) comes out of a study of T cell repertoires in cytomegalovirus infection. Study-wide background: From public TCR beta signatures came an indication of both CMV infection and matching HLA type. Broader study findings: People with CMV and the relevant HLA were identified by cumulative public TCR beta family frequency. In two of eight donors, the top clonotype was HLA-C-restricted CMV-specific.

In regard to this clonotype: Its antigen is not known.

TCRdb called the reads again in MiXCR, with one record for every CDR3 protein. The table has hundreds of thousands of distinct CDR3 sequences, under 40% seen once. This clonotype was obtained from a human donor in good health (CMV status not recorded). Some clones in this sample may be carry-over from other donors' samples. The sequenced sample consisted of PBMCs.

CDR3 residues: CASSATGIGPDTQYF. The CDR3 coding sequence is TGTGCCAGCAGCGCTACAGGGATCGGCCCAGATACGCAGTATTTT. The chain has TRBV11-3 and TRBJ2-3; weak D call: TRBD1 (6 bases). The CDR3 spans 15 residues. Germline V CDR1 and CDR2: SGHNT, YENEEA. Trimming left V 5 bases short and J 4 bases short, with 16 bases between. Full variable domain (outside the CDR3, taken from reference TRBV11-3 and TRBJ2-3): EAGVVQSPRYKIIEKKQPVAFWCNPISGHNTLYWYLQNLGQGPELLIRYENEEAVDDSQLPKDRFSAERLKGVDSTLKIQPAELGDSAVYLCASSATGIGPDTQYFGPGTRLTVL.